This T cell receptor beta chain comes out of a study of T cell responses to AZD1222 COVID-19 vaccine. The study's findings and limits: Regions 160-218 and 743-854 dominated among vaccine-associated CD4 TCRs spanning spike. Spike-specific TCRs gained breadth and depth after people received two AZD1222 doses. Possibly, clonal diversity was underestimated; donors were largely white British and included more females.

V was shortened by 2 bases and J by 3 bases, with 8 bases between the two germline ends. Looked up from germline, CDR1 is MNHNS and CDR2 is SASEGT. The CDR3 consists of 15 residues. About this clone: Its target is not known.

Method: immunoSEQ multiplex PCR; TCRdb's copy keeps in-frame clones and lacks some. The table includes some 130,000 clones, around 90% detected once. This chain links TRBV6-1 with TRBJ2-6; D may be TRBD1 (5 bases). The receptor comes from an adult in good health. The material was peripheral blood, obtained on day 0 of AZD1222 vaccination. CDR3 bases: TGTGCCAGCAGTGAACAGGGCGGTGGGGCCAACGTCCTGACTTTC. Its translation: CASSEQGGGANVLTF.